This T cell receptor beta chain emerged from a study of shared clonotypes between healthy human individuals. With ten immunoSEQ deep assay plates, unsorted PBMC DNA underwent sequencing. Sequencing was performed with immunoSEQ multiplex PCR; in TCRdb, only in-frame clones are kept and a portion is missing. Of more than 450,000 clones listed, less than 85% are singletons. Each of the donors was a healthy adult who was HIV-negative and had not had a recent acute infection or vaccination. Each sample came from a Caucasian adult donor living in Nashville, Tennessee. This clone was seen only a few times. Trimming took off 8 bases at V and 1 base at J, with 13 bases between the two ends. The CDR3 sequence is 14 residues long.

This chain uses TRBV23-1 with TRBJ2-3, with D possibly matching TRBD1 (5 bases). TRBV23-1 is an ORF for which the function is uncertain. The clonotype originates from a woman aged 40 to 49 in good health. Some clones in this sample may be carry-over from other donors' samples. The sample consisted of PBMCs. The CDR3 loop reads CASGAQLGTDTQYF. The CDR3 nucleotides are TGCGCCAGCGGGGCACAGCTAGGCACAGATACGCAGTATTTT.